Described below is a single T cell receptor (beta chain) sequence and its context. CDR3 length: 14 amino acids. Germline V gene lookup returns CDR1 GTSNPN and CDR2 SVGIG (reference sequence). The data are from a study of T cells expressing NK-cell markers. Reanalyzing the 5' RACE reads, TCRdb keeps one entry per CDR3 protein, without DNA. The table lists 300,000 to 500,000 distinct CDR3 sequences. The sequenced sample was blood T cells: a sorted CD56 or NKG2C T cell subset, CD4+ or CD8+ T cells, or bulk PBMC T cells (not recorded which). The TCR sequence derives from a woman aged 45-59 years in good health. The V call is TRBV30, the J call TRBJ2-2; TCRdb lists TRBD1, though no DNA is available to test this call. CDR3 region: CACPDRGDTGELFF.